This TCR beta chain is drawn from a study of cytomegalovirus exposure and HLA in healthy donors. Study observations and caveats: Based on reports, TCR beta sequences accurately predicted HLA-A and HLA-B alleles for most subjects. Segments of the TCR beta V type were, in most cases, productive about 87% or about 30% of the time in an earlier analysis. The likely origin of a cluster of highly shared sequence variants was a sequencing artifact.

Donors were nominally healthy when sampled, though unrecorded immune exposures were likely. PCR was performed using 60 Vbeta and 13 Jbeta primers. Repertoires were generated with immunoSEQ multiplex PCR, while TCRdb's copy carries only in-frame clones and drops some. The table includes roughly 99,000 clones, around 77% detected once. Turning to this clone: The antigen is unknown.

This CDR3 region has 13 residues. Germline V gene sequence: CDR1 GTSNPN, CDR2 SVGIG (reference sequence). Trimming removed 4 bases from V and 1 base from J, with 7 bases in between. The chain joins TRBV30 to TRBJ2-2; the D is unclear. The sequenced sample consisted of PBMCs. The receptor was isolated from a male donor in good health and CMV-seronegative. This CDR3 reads CAWTTGNTGELFF. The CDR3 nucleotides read TGTGCCTGGACGACGGGGAACACCGGGGAGCTGTTTTTT.